This T cell receptor beta chain emerged from a study of T cells expressing NK-cell markers. Study details: It was from sorted CD3+CD56+NKG2C+, CD3+CD56+NKG2C- and CD3+CD56-NKG2C+ T cells that TCR beta repertoires came. HCMV serostatus: most of the eight sequenced donors positive, one negative.

Study-wide findings and caveats: Top CD8+ clonotypes included the dominant CD3+CD56+NKG2C+ clonotypes in several donors. The leading position in the CD3+CD56-NKG2C+ fraction of several donors also went to these clonotypes.

Details on this clonotype: What it binds is not known.

TCRdb reprocessed the 5' RACE reads, keeping one entry per CDR3 protein, no DNA. This sample's table reports roughly 380,000 distinct CDR3 sequences. The germline CDR1 and CDR2 sequences are SSHAT and FNYEAQ (reference sequence). The CDR3 length is 15 residues. The sample consisted of blood T cells: a sorted CD56 or NKG2C T cell subset, CD4+ or CD8+ T cells, or bulk PBMC T cells (not recorded which). J is TRBJ2-2 and V is TRBV7-7; checking the TCRdb D call of TRBD1 is not possible without DNA. This clonotype was sampled from a man between 18 and 69 years old in good health. The CDR3 sequence: CASSLGTGYTGELFF.